The next 32 T cell receptor beta chains were all read from a single sample in a study of T cells after yellow fever vaccination. TCRdb processed the 5' RACE reads anew with MiXCR; each CDR3 protein has one entry. The sample has just under 600,000 distinct CDR3 sequences; around an eighth are singletons. This specimen was PBMCs, taken on the day of the yellow fever booster vaccination. The source is a man aged 25 to 45 who received the YFV17D yellow fever vaccine.

This chain joins TRBV5-5 and TRBJ2-1; 7 bases map to TRBD1. V lost 3 bases to trimming and J lost 2 bases; unmatched junction nucleotides: 5. The length of the CDR3 is 15 residues. Germline V gene sequence: CDR1 SGHKS, CDR2 YYEKEE (reference sequence). CDR3 DNA sequence: TGTGCCAGCAGCTACCGGGACAGAGCCTACAATGAGCAGTTCTTC. Amino acid sequence: CASSYRDRAYNEQFF.

This sequence joins TRBV4-3 and TRBJ2-7; D gene unclear. CDR3 length: 12 amino acids. CDR1 is LGHNA, CDR2 YSLEER, per germline. The ends were cut back, 0 bases at V and 7 bases at J, with 7 bases in the middle. CDR3 sequence: CASSQDQKEQYF. The CDR3 coding sequence is TGCGCCAGCAGCCAAGATCAGAAAGAGCAGTACTTC.

CDR3 residues: CASSLPGTPTGELFF. CDR3 coding DNA: TGTGCCAGCAGCCTGCCGGGGACCCCCACCGGGGAGCTGTTTTTT. The V call is TRBV5-6, the J call TRBJ2-2; D could derive from TRBD1 or TRBD2 (5 bases each). The germline CDR1 and CDR2 sequences are SGHDT and YYEEEE. The CDR3 is made up of 15 amino acids. Trimming left V 4 bases short and J 4 bases short, with 14 bases between. Using reference TRBV5-6 and TRBJ2-2 for the parts outside the CDR3, the full variable domain is DAGVTQSPTHLIKTRGQQVTLRCSPKSGHDTVSWYQQALGQGPQFIFQYYEEEERQRGNFPDRFSGHQFPNYSSELNVNALLLGDSALYLCASSLPGTPTGELFFGEGSRLTVL.

This chain links TRBV4-3 with TRBJ2-5; D is possibly TRBD2 (6 bases). V was shortened by 0 bases and J by 6 bases, with 20 bases between the two germline ends. Germline CDR1 reads LGHNA; CDR2 reads YSLEER. The CDR3 is 17 residues long. CDR3 bases: TGCGCCAGCAGCCAAGATGCGGTGACGGGAGTGGTGAAGACCCAGTACTTC. It yields the protein CASSQDAVTGVVKTQYF.

This chain's CDR3 is CASRGTSVYNEQFF. The CDR3 DNA sequence: TGTGCCAGCAGAGGGACTAGCGTCTACAATGAGCAGTTCTTC. The rearrangement uses TRBV27 and TRBJ2-1; 10 nucleotides line up with TRBD2. V dropped 6 bases and J dropped 3; count of bases not matched to a gene: 2. Germline CDR1 reads MNHEY; CDR2 reads SMNVEV (reference sequence). The CDR3 length is 14 residues.

J is TRBJ2-5 and V is TRBV4-3; D is unresolved. This CDR3 contains 13 residues. V was clipped by 1 base and J by 5 bases, with 8 bases between them. Looked up from germline, CDR1 is LGHNA and CDR2 is YSLEER. The CDR3 sequence: CASSQGLLETQYF. In DNA, the CDR3 is TGCGCCAGCAGCCAAGGGCTCCTCGAGACCCAGTACTTC.

The chain couples TRBV2 to TRBJ1-1; D is unclear. The CDR3 length is 12 residues. Trimming left V 8 bases short and J 3 bases short, with 10 bases between. Germline CDR1 and CDR2: SNHLY and FYNNEI. CDR3 sequence: CASLFPDTEAFF. CDR3 DNA: TGTGCCAGCCTCTTCCCGGACACTGAAGCTTTCTTT.

This clonotype was detected a few times. The J gene is TRBJ2-7, the V gene TRBV7-6, with 7 bases fitting TRBD2. The V segment lost 2 bases and the J segment 4 bases; nucleotides outside the gene matches: 8. CDR3 length equals 15 residues. CDR1 is SGHVS and CDR2 is FNYEAQ in the germline V gene. CDR3 amino acids: CASSLTPGAGYEQYF. CDR3 bases: TGTGCCAGCAGCTTAACCCCTGGAGCGGGGTACGAGCAGTACTTC.

The V gene is TRBV25-1, the J gene TRBJ1-2, with 9 bases that match TRBD1. V shed 3 bases and J 7 bases; nucleotides not matched to a gene: 6. Germline loops: CDR1 MGHDK, CDR2 SYGVNS. The CDR3 has 14 amino acids. The CDR3 coding sequence is TGTGCCAGCAGTGAGGGAGGGACAGGGTCTGGCTACACCTTC. Translation gives CASSEGGTGSGYTF.

This clonotype was seen many times. The V call is TRBV20-1, the J call TRBJ2-1; 11 nucleotides agree with TRBD2. The CDR3 extends over 15 amino acids. The germline CDR1 and CDR2 sequences are DFQATT and SNEGSKA (reference sequence). Germline trimming cut 6 bases from V and 0 bases from J; bases unmatched to any gene: 4. This CDR3 reads CSARGLAVSYNEQFF. The CDR3 region has the DNA TGCAGTGCCCGGGGACTAGCGGTCTCCTACAATGAGCAGTTCTTC.

Ten or more counts support this clonotype. The chain recombines TRBV5-1 with TRBJ2-1, with 9 bases matching TRBD2. CDR1 and CDR2 (germline): SGHRS, YFSETQ. CDR3 length: 15 residues. The junction had 8 bases not matched to a gene; V was cut back by 2 bases and J by 8 bases. CDR3 coding DNA: TGCGCCAGCAGCTTTGGCGGGAGGGCCAGCGATGAGCAGTTCTTC. It yields the protein CASSFGGRASDEQFF.

The sample holds many counts of this clonotype. V and J are TRBV28 and TRBJ2-7; no clear D gene. Trimming stripped 6 bases from V and 2 bases from J, with 14 bases between. Germline V gene lookup returns CDR1 MDHEN and CDR2 SYDVKM. This CDR3 is built from 14 residues. DNA for the CDR3: TGTGCCAGCAGCCCCACCGGCACAACCTACGAGCAGTACTTC. Its protein product is CASSPTGTTYEQYF.

In its sample, this clonotype was seen a few times. The chain combines TRBV7-6 with TRBJ1-1; D ambiguous. V was cut by 5 bases and J by 4 bases, with 11 bases left in between. Germline V lookup: CDR1 SGHVS, CDR2 FNYEAQ. The CDR3 covers 13 residues. CDR3: CASSVLGPTEAFF. CDR3 sequence (DNA): TGTGCCAGCAGCGTCCTAGGGCCCACTGAAGCTTTCTTT.

The genes are TRBV6-5 and TRBJ2-3; maybe TRBD2 (5 bases). In germline, CDR1 is MNHEY, CDR2 SVGAGI. V gave up 0 bases and J gave up 2 bases, with 12 bases separating them. This CDR3 has 16 amino acids. For the CDR3, the DNA is TGTGCCAGCAGTTACTCGATCGGAGCGGCCACAGATACGCAGTATTTT. It encodes CASSYSIGAATDTQYF.

In its sample, this clonotype was seen a few times. The gene calls are TRBV5-1 and TRBJ1-6; weak D call: TRBD1 (5 bases). The length of the CDR3 is 15 residues. In germline, CDR1 is SGHRS, CDR2 YFSETQ. V shed 0 bases and J shed 9 bases, with 13 bases lying between them. The CDR3 DNA follows: TGCGCCAGCAGCTTGGATCCGGGCGACAGTTCACCCCTCCACTTT. This encodes CASSLDPGDSSPLHF.

The chain recombines TRBV20-1 with TRBJ2-3; D tentatively reads TRBD1 or TRBD2 (5 bases each). Trimming left V 0 bases short and J 2 bases short, with 15 bases between. Germline assignment: CDR1 DFQATT and CDR2 SNEGSKA (reference sequence). This CDR3 comprises 16 residues. In DNA, the CDR3 is TGCAGTGCTAGAGATTTTTGGGGGTCCAACACAGATACGCAGTATTTT. It specifies CSARDFWGSNTDTQYF.

This clonotype was counted between two and nine times. V usage is TRBV20-1 and J usage is TRBJ1-4; no reliable D call. The CDR3 runs 12 residues. CDR1 and CDR2 from the germline V gene are DFQATT and SNEGSKA (reference sequence). V lost 6 bases, J lost 4 bases, and 9 bases lay in between. The CDR3 sequence is CSAQWGNEKLFF. The DNA for the CDR3 is TGCAGTGCCCAGTGGGGTAATGAAAAACTGTTTTTT.

This clonotype was seen at least ten times. V is TRBV7-2 and J is TRBJ1-1; 9 bases fit TRBD1. CDR1 and CDR2 (germline): SGHTA, FQGNSA. The CDR3 spans 16 residues. The V gene end was trimmed by 4 bases and the J gene end by 4 bases; junction bases not matched to a gene: 10. The CDR3 here is CASSSTLGTGSTEAFF. In DNA, the CDR3 is TGTGCCAGCAGCTCGACTTTAGGGACAGGGAGCACTGAAGCTTTCTTT.

This clonotype was counted ten times or more. J is TRBJ2-3 and V is TRBV10-2; 13 nucleotides align to TRBD2. Losses at the gene ends were 4 bases for V and 2 bases for J; bases not matched to a gene: 3. Germline CDR1 WSHSY, CDR2 SAAADI. This CDR3 is 16 amino acids long. The CDR3 nucleotides read TGCGCCAGCAGTGGAGGACTAGCGGGGGTCACAGATACGCAGTATTTT. Its protein product is CASSGGLAGVTDTQYF.

V and J are TRBV5-1 and TRBJ2-7, with D possibly TRBD2 on 6 matching bases. In germline, CDR1 is SGHRS, CDR2 YFSETQ. The CDR3 runs to 15 residues. V was clipped by 0 bases and J by 0 bases, with 10 bases between them. This chain's CDR3 is CASSLGGTFSYEQYF. The CDR3 DNA is TGCGCCAGCAGCTTGGGCGGGACGTTCTCCTACGAGCAGTACTTC.

This clonotype was found a few times. The rearrangement joins TRBV20-1 to TRBJ1-2; no definite D call. The CDR3 is 13 residues long. Between the trimmed V and J ends, which lost 6 bases and 0 bases, there was a span of 11 bases. Germline V gene sequence: CDR1 DFQATT, CDR2 SNEGSKA (reference sequence). CDR3 region: CSAIAITNYGYTF. The CDR3 nucleotides read TGCAGTGCGATAGCAATAACTAACTATGGCTACACCTTC.

This chain links TRBV28 with TRBJ2-3; TRBD1 matches at 10 bases. V shed 5 bases and J 5 bases; nucleotides not matched to a gene: 10. CDR1 is MDHEN and CDR2 is SYDVKM in the germline V gene. The CDR3 runs 16 residues. DNA of the CDR3: TGTGCCAGCAGTCCCCGGACAGGGGGGATTATAGATACGCAGTATTTT. Its translation: CASSPRTGGIIDTQYF.

For this clonotype: Without the conserved terminal phenylalanine or tryptophan, this CDR3 likely stems from a read error. The chain joins TRBV7-9 to TRBJ2-1, with D possibly being TRBD1 (5 bases). Trimming left V 4 bases short and J 2 bases short, with 12 bases between. CDR1 is SEHNR and CDR2 is FQNEAQ in the germline V gene (reference sequence). CDR3 size: 15 residues. The CDR3 nucleotides read TGTGCCAGCAGCTGGGGCAGGGAAACCTACAATGAGCAGTTCCTC. Translated: CASSWGRETYNEQFL.

This clonotype has only a few counts. The chain is built from TRBV24-1 and TRBJ1-1, with no clear D. Germline loops: CDR1 KGHDR, CDR2 SFDVKD. The CDR3 runs to 12 residues. V dropped 4 bases and J dropped 8 bases, with 10 bases sitting between them. The DNA for the CDR3 is TGTGCCACCAGTGACGTCGGTAGCGAAGCTTTCTTT. Translated, it gives CATSDVGSEAFF.

This clonotype was seen repeatedly, ten times or more. J is TRBJ2-5 and V is TRBV12-3 or TRBV12-4; 12 bases agree with TRBD2. The V segment lost 6 bases and the J segment 4 bases; nucleotides outside the gene matches: 6. This CDR3 is 15 amino acids long. The CDR3 spells CASSPRLAGAETQYF. The CDR3 region has the DNA TGTGCCAGCAGCCCCCGACTAGCGGGAGCAGAGACCCAGTACTTC.

This sequence joins TRBV12-3 or TRBV12-4 and TRBJ2-1; 14 nucleotides match TRBD2. The CDR3 totals 16 residues. Losses at the gene ends were 2 bases for V and 7 bases for J; bases not matched to a gene: 4. CDR3 DNA: TGTGCCAGCAGTTTAAAAGGGACTAGCGGGAGAAATGAGCAGTTCTTC. This translates into CASSLKGTSGRNEQFF.

A few counts support this clonotype. The DNA for the CDR3 is TGTGCCAGCAGTCCGACTTCTTCTGTCTACGAGCAGTACTTC. This gives the protein CASSPTSSVYEQYF. The chain employs TRBV5-6 and TRBJ2-7; D is unresolved. The CDR3 consists of 14 residues. The germline V and J ends were trimmed by 5 bases and 3 bases, with 15 bases remaining between them. The germline V gene encodes CDR1 SGHDT and CDR2 YYEEEE.

There are a few counts of this clonotype. This chain joins TRBV20-1 and TRBJ2-1, with D possibly being TRBD2 (6 bases). V lost 4 bases, J lost 7 bases, and 17 bases lay in between. CDR1 is DFQATT, CDR2 SNEGSKA, per germline (reference sequence). The CDR3 has 14 amino acids. CDR3 sequence: CSANPLSRGNEQFF. The CDR3 DNA reads TGCAGTGCTAACCCGCTCAGCCGGGGGAATGAGCAGTTCTTC.

This clonotype was observed a handful of times. V and J are TRBV6-2 or TRBV6-3 and TRBJ2-7, with D perhaps matching TRBD1 or TRBD2 (5 bases each). Germline V lookup: CDR1 MNHEY, CDR2 SVGEGT. The CDR3 consists of 14 residues. V gave up 7 bases and J gave up 2 bases, with 15 bases separating them. CDR3 amino acids: CASTWGRGAYEQYF. The CDR3 DNA reads TGTGCCAGCACTTGGGGCAGAGGGGCCTACGAGCAGTACTTC.

The chain combines TRBV20-1 with TRBJ2-3; 8 bases align to TRBD2. The CDR3 is 15 amino acids. V shed 3 bases and J 5 bases; nucleotides not matched to a gene: 10. Germline-derived CDR1 and CDR2 are DFQATT and SNEGSKA (reference sequence). CDR3 sequence: CSARAGSGSLDTQYF. The CDR3 coding sequence is TGCAGTGCTAGGGCGGGCAGCGGGAGCTTAGATACGCAGTATTTT.

The chain has TRBV27 and TRBJ2-7, with a possible D match to TRBD1 (6 bases). The CDR3 is 16 amino acids. Germline CDR1 and CDR2: MNHEY and SMNVEV (reference sequence). The V end lost 5 bases, the J end lost 0 bases, and 17 bases lay between the germline ends. CDR3: CASSPRWGHSSYEQYF. The CDR3 DNA follows: TGTGCCAGCAGTCCCCGTTGGGGGCATTCCTCCTACGAGCAGTACTTC.

This clonotype has more than one count but fewer than ten. The gene calls are TRBV5-1 and TRBJ1-1, with 7 bases matching TRBD1. The CDR3 runs to 15 residues. CDR1 and CDR2 (germline): SGHRS, YFSETQ. Trimming cost V 4 bases and J 3 bases; bases outside gene matches: 9. CDR3 sequence: CASSTGTARDTEAFF. The CDR3 DNA reads TGCGCCAGCAGCACAGGGACAGCCAGGGACACTGAAGCTTTCTTT.